This TCR beta chain came from a study of CD8+ T cells in alopecia areata. This clone was seen only a few times. It was cDNA, reverse transcribed from extracted RNA, that served as the sequencing template. Data came from immunoSEQ multiplex PCR; TCRdb stores just in-frame clones and leaves some out. The sample includes some 190,000 clones, approximately 56% of them seen just once. The treatment is: oral pan-JAK inhibitor, 5-10 mg twice daily. Trimming took off 0 bases at V and 6 bases at J, with 10 bases between the two ends. There are 14 residues in the CDR3. Germline V CDR1 and CDR2: SGHRS, YFSETQ. The source was CD4+ T cells sorted from blood, collected at week 4, from a patient treated with tofacitinib. The chain couples TRBV5-1 to TRBJ2-1, with D hard to call. The TCR comes from a human donor with alopecia areata. DNA of the CDR3: TGCGCCAGCAGCTTGGCCTTTAGGAGCAATGAGCAGTTCTTC. Amino acids: CASSLAFRSNEQFF.